This is a list of T cell receptor beta chains from one sample in a study of T cells in Graves' hyperthyroidism and ophthalmopathy. A single record per CDR3 protein comes from TCRdb applying MiXCR to the multiplex PCR reads. Of nearly 600,000 distinct CDR3 sequences in the sample, approximately 15% were seen once. Sequencing was carried out using blood. Receptor source: a woman in her late teens or twenties with Graves' ophthalmopathy. Both conserved end residues are part of each CDR3. A D gene is named only where the DNA matches it firmly. Not every row has a clone size; where given, it reads once, few, many or a size class.

j_gene | v_gene | abundance | d_gene | CDR3aa | CDR3nt
TRBJ1-5 | TRBV24-1 | - | TRBD1 | CATSDGTGRGAQHF | TGTGCCACCAGTGATGGGACAGGTCGGGGGGCCCAGCATTTT
TRBJ2-1 | TRBV2 | many | TRBD2 | CASSGAGLAGLGSYNEQFF | TGTGCCAGCAGTGGAGCGGGACTAGCGGGATTAGGCTCCTACAATGAGCAGTTCTTC
TRBJ1-1 | TRBV7-2 | many | TRBD1 | CASSLDGRRQGRENTEAFF | TGTGCCAGCAGCTTAGACGGTCGTAGACAGGGTAGGGAGAACACTGAAGCTTTCTTT
TRBJ1-3 | TRBV13 | - | - | CASKGDLAPPEYF | TGTGCCAGCAAGGGGGACCTCGCCCCACCGGAATATTTT
TRBJ2-7 | TRBV18 | - | TRBD1 | CASSPPRDRGFVNEQYF | TGTGCCAGCTCACCACCGAGGGACAGGGGATTCGTAAACGAGCAGTACTTC
TRBJ1-5 | TRBV28 | - | - | CASSLYTNQPQHF | TGTGCCAGCAGTTTATACACCAATCAGCCCCAGCATTTT
TRBJ2-3 | TRBV24-1 | few | TRBD2 | CATSELAGGTSTDTQYF | TGTGCCACCAGTGAGCTAGCGGGCGGGACTAGCACAGATACGCAGTATTTT
TRBJ2-7 | TRBV3-1 | many | - | CASSREGAYEQYF | TGTGCCAGCAGCCGGGAGGGGGCCTACGAGCAGTACTTC
TRBJ2-1 | TRBV2 | many | - | CASRQSSYNEQFF | TGTGCCAGCAGACAGTCCTCCTACAATGAGCAGTTCTTC
TRBJ2-3 | TRBV30 | many | TRBD2 | CAWRKAGATDTQYF | TGTGCCTGGAGGAAAGCGGGAGCCACAGATACGCAGTATTTT
TRBJ1-1 | TRBV6-5 | - | - | CASSYSSTGVAFF | TGTGCCAGCAGTTACTCATCCACTGGGGTTGCTTTCTTT
TRBJ2-1 | TRBV2 | many | TRBD2 | CASRTAGTSGNEQFF | TGTGCCAGCAGAACGGCCGGGACTAGCGGAAATGAGCAGTTCTTC
TRBJ2-3 | TRBV20-1 | many | TRBD2 | CSAILAEQPTDTQYF | TGCAGTGCTATCCTAGCGGAACAACCCACAGATACGCAGTATTTT
TRBJ2-7 | TRBV3-1 | - | - | CASSQHVVADSSAYEQYF | TGTGCCAGCAGCCAACATGTGGTGGCAGATTCAAGCGCCTACGAGCAGTACTTC
TRBJ2-2 | TRBV27 | - | - | CASSFRPYTGELFF | TGTGCCAGCAGTTTCAGGCCCTACACCGGGGAGCTGTTCTTT
TRBJ2-5 | TRBV5-8 | many | TRBD1 | CASSRTTGGEFETQYF | TGTGCCAGCAGCCGAACGACAGGGGGCGAATTTGAGACCCAGTACTTC
TRBJ2-1 | TRBV19 | few | - | CASSNWAGGTNEQFF | TGTGCCAGCTCAAACTGGGCGGGCGGAACCAATGAGCAGTTCTTC
TRBJ1-2 | TRBV29-1 | many | - | CSVNAPNLRGGYTF | TGCAGCGTTAATGCCCCGAACCTTAGAGGTGGCTACACCTTC
TRBJ2-3 | TRBV10-3 | - | - | CAISGSDTQYF | TGTGCCATCAGTGGATCAGATACGCAGTATTTT
TRBJ2-7 | TRBV12-3/TRBV12-4 | many | - | CASSRSRQSEQYF | TGTGCCAGCAGCCGTAGTAGACAATCCGAGCAGTACTTC
TRBJ2-7 | TRBV18 | - | - | CASSPPALEGWSSYEQYF | TGTGCCAGCTCACCCCCTGCGTTGGAAGGGTGGAGCTCCTACGAGCAGTACTTC
TRBJ2-2 | TRBV6-2/TRBV6-3 | - | TRBD2 | CASTSSGGTGELFF | TGTGCCAGCACTTCAAGCGGGGGCACCGGGGAGCTGTTTTTT
TRBJ2-1 | TRBV12-3/TRBV12-4 | many | TRBD2 | CASSDLGLAGTPGYNEQFF | TGTGCCAGCAGTGACTTAGGGCTAGCGGGAACTCCGGGTTACAATGAGCAGTTCTTC
TRBJ1-6 | TRBV20-1 | few | - | CSASFSGASNSPLHF | TGCAGTGCTAGTTTCTCAGGGGCTAGTAATTCACCCCTCCACTTT
TRBJ2-5 | TRBV12-3/TRBV12-4 | many | TRBD1 | CASSSTGVETQYF | TGTGCCAGCAGTTCGACAGGGGTAGAGACCCAGTACTTC
TRBJ2-7 | TRBV5-6 | - | - | CASSYRQVGDEQYF | TGTGCCAGCAGCTATCGGCAGGTCGGCGACGAGCAGTACTTC
TRBJ2-1 | TRBV20-1 | many | TRBD2 | CSARADGAGGPPNEQFF | TGCAGTGCTAGAGCAGATGGAGCGGGAGGGCCCCCCAATGAGCAGTTCTTC
TRBJ2-1 | TRBV28 | - | - | CASSFPGGGPYNEQFF | TGTGCCAGCAGTTTCCCTGGCGGGGGCCCCTACAATGAGCAGTTCTTC
TRBJ1-2 | TRBV29-1 | many | - | CSVEVPADSAYYGYTF | TGCAGCGTTGAAGTCCCCGCAGACTCAGCTTACTATGGCTACACCTTC
TRBJ1-6 | TRBV12-3/TRBV12-4 | - | - | CASSLTGINSPLHF | TGTGCCAGCAGTTTAACAGGCATAAATTCACCCCTCCACTTT
TRBJ2-5 | TRBV3-1 | many | TRBD2 | CASSPGLAGGLETQYF | TGTGCCAGCAGCCCCGGACTAGCGGGAGGGCTTGAGACCCAGTACTTC
TRBJ2-1 | TRBV7-8 | many | TRBD1 | CASSSQGALDNNEQFF | TGTGCCAGCAGCTCGCAGGGGGCCCTCGATAACAATGAGCAGTTCTTC
TRBJ1-5 | TRBV19 | few | - | CASSIIGYQPQHF | TGTGCCAGTAGTATAATTGGGTATCAGCCCCAGCATTTT
TRBJ2-7 | TRBV9 | - | TRBD1 | CASSESGQHDEQYF | TGTGCCAGCAGCGAATCGGGACAGCACGACGAGCAGTACTTC
TRBJ1-5 | TRBV29-1 | few | - | CSVAAQDSNQPQHF | TGCAGCGTTGCGGCACAGGATAGCAATCAGCCCCAGCATTTT
TRBJ1-4 | TRBV4-3 | - | - | CASSHNLIGTNEKLFF | TGCGCCAGCAGCCATAACTTAATCGGAACTAATGAAAAACTGTTTTTT
TRBJ1-5 | TRBV7-6 | many | - | CASSLAADSNQPQHF | TGTGCCAGCAGCTTAGCGGCGGATAGCAATCAGCCCCAGCATTTT
TRBJ2-5 | TRBV10-3 | few | - | CAISGDIRETQYF | TGTGCCATCAGTGGAGACATACGAGAGACCCAGTACTTC
TRBJ1-6 | TRBV7-3 | few | - | CASTQGQGSPLHF | TGTGCCAGCACTCAGGGTCAGGGCTCACCCCTCCACTTT
TRBJ2-7 | TRBV12-3/TRBV12-4 | many | - | CASSRSLGGGSGRYEQYF | TGTGCCAGCAGTCGGTCCCTTGGGGGCGGGAGTGGAAGATACGAGCAGTACTTC
TRBJ1-2 | TRBV12-3/TRBV12-4 | many | - | CASSPTSSRHGYTF | TGTGCCAGCAGCCCCACATCGTCCCGGCATGGCTACACCTTC
TRBJ2-3 | TRBV12-3/TRBV12-4 | many | TRBD2 | CASSLSGLASDTQYF | TGTGCCAGCAGTTTATCGGGACTAGCCTCAGATACGCAGTATTTT
TRBJ1-5 | TRBV28 | many | TRBD1 | CASSTRDSLHQPQHF | TGTGCCAGCAGTACCAGGGACAGCCTACATCAGCCCCAGCATTTT
TRBJ1-2 | TRBV7-8 | many | - | CASSFHATDYGYTF | TGTGCCAGCAGCTTTCATGCAACTGACTATGGCTACACCTTC
TRBJ2-1 | TRBV20-1 | many | - | CSWSRADSYNEQFF | TGCAGTTGGTCCAGGGCGGACTCCTACAATGAGCAGTTCTTC
TRBJ2-7 | TRBV29-1 | - | - | CSVVGGTGPGQYF | TGCAGCGTTGTTGGTGGCACCGGCCCGGGGCAGTACTTC
TRBJ2-1 | TRBV7-3 | many | TRBD2 | CASSLGSGSPRSYNEQFF | TGTGCCAGCAGCTTAGGTAGCGGGAGTCCTCGCTCCTACAATGAGCAGTTCTTC
TRBJ2-7 | TRBV7-2 | many | TRBD2 | CASSLEGLGREQYF | TGTGCCAGCAGCTTAGAGGGACTAGGGCGCGAGCAGTACTTC
TRBJ2-7 | TRBV6-1 | many | - | CASSPRAVLSSYEQYF | TGTGCCAGCAGTCCCCGGGCGGTCCTAAGCTCCTACGAGCAGTACTTC
TRBJ2-1 | TRBV7-9 | many | TRBD2 | CASSLGGRTSGSPNEQFF | TGTGCCAGCAGCTTAGGGGGGAGGACTAGCGGGAGTCCCAATGAGCAGTTCTTC
TRBJ2-1 | TRBV3-1 | many | TRBD2 | CASSQELAGPYNEQFF | TGTGCCAGCAGCCAAGAACTAGCGGGACCGTACAATGAGCAGTTCTTC
TRBJ1-1 | TRBV7-6 | many | TRBD1 | CASSLRTGGPEAFF | TGTGCCAGCAGCTTACGGACAGGCGGTCCTGAAGCTTTCTTT
TRBJ1-2 | TRBV6-5 | many | - | CASSYSTISYGYTF | TGTGCCAGCAGTTACTCGACCATTTCCTATGGCTACACCTTC
TRBJ2-1 | TRBV4-3 | many | TRBD2 | CASSPLAGGPSIYNEQFF | TGCGCCAGCAGCCCTCTAGCGGGAGGGCCCTCCATTTACAATGAGCAGTTCTTC
TRBJ1-4 | TRBV3-1 | few | - | CASSQRTRNEKLFF | TGTGCCAGCAGCCAACGGACTAGGAATGAAAAACTGTTTTTT